Sequencing of this T cell receptor (beta chain) was carried out in a study of blood T cell repertoires in COVID-19. Turning to the study itself: Researchers got acute and convalescent COVID-19 samples from the United States, Italy and Spain. PBMCs, B-cell-depleted T cells, or T cells were the source of the cDNA or gDNA that made up the material.

V was clipped by 2 bases and J by 6 bases, with 18 bases between them. The CDR3 covers 16 residues. Germline values: CDR1 LGHNA, CDR2 YNFKEQ. Repertoires were generated with immunoSEQ multiplex PCR, while TCRdb's copy carries only in-frame clones and drops some. Seen here are 140,000 to 150,000 clones, less than 90% observed once, and the top ten hold more than 5%. The TCR originated in a woman between 50 and 59 years old who had been exposed to COVID-19. The chain employs TRBV4-2 and TRBJ2-3; possibly TRBD2 for D (6 bases). The sequenced sample was PBMCs or T cells enriched from blood (not recorded which). CDR3 bases: TGTGCCAGCAGCCAACCCCATGGGGCTAGCGAGGATACGCAGTATTTT. Translated, it gives CASSQPHGASEDTQYF.